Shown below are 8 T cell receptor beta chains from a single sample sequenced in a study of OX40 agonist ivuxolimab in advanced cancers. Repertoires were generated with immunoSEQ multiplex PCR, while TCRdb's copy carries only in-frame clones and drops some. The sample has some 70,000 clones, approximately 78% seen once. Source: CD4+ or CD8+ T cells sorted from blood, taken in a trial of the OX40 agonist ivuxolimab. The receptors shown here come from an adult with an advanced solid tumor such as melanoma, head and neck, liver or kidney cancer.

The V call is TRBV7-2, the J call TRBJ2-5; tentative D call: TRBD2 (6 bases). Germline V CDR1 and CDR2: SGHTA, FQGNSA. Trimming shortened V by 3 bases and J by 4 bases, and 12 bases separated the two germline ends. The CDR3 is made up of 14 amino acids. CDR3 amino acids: CASSLRDLSETQYF. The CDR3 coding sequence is TGTGCCAGCAGCTTGAGGGACTTATCAGAGACCCAGTACTTC.

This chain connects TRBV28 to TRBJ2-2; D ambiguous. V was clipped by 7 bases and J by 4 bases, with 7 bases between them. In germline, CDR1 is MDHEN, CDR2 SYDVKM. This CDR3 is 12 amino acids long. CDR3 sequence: CASISSTGELFF. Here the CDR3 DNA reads TGTGCCAGCATTTCGTCCACCGGGGAGCTGTTTTTT. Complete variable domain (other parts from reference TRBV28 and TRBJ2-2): DVKVTQSSRYLVKRTGEKVFLECVQDMDHENMFWYRQDPGLGLRLIYFSYDVKMKEKGDIPEGYSVSREKKERFSLILESASTNQTSMYLCASISSTGELFFGEGSRLTVL.

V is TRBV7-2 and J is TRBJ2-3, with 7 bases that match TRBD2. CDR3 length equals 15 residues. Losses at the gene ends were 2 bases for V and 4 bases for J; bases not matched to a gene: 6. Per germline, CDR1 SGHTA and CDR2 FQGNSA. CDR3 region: CASSLTAGAADTQYF. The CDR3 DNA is TGTGCCAGCAGCTTAACGGCGGGAGCCGCAGATACGCAGTATTTT.

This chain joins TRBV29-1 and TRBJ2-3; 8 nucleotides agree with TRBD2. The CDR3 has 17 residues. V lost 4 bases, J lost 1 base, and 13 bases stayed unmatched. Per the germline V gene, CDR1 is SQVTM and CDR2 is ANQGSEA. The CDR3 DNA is TGCAGCGTTGGACCCCCTATCTTTAGCGGGGGCACAGATACGCAGTATTTT. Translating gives CSVGPPIFSGGTDTQYF.

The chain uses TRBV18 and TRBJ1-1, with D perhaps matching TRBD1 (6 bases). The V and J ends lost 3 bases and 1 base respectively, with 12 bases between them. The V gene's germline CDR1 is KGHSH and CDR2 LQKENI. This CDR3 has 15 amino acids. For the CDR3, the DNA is TGTGCCAGCTCACCCGCGGTGGACAGGAACACTGAAGCTTTCTTT. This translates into CASSPAVDRNTEAFF.

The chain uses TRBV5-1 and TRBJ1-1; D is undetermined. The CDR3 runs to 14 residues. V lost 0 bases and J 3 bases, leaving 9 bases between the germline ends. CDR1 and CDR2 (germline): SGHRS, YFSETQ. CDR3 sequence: CASSLDRGYTEAFF. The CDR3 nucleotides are TGCGCCAGCAGCTTGGACCGGGGTTACACTGAAGCTTTCTTT.

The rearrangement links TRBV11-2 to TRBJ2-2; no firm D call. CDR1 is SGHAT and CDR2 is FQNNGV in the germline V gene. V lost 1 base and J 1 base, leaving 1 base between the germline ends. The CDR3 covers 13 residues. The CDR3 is CASSLVNTGELFF. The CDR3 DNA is TGTGCCAGCAGCTTAGTGAACACCGGGGAGCTGTTTTTT.

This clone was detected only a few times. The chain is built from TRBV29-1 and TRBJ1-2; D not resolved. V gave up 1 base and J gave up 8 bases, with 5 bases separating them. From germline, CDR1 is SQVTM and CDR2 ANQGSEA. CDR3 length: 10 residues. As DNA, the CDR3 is TGCAGCGTTGAAGTGAAGGGCTACACCTTC. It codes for CSVEVKGYTF.